These 27 T cell receptor beta chains share one sample of origin, sequenced in a study of CD8 T cells in ankylosing spondylitis. TCRdb re-called the 5' RACE reads through MiXCR, storing one row per CDR3 protein. This sample has around 130,000 distinct CDR3 sequences, with roughly an eighth found just once. Sequences were obtained from blood, either unsorted or a sorted T cell fraction (not recorded which). The receptors originated from a female donor with ankylosing spondylitis or in good health (not recorded which).

In its sample, this clonotype was seen many times. The chain is built from TRBV28 and TRBJ2-7; TRBD1 agrees at 9 bases. The length of the CDR3 is 14 residues. Germline CDR1 and CDR2: MDHEN and SYDVKM. V lost 6 bases, J lost 3 bases, and 6 bases stayed unmatched. This CDR3 is CASRMGQGVYEQYF. The CDR3, as DNA: TGTGCCAGCAGGATGGGACAGGGTGTCTACGAGCAGTACTTC.

The rearrangement uses TRBV9 and TRBJ1-2; a possible D gene is TRBD1 (6 bases). The V and J ends lost 2 bases and 2 bases respectively, with 13 bases between them. The CDR3 has 15 residues. Germline V CDR1 and CDR2: SGDLS, YYNGEE. CDR3 in DNA: TGTGCCAGCAGCGTTTACACAGGGTCGAACTATGGCTACACCTTC. Encoded protein: CASSVYTGSNYGYTF.

This clonotype was detected a few times. This chain uses TRBV14 with TRBJ1-6; D not certain. Trimming shortened V by 1 base and J by 13 bases, and 11 bases separated the two germline ends. Germline V gives CDR1 SGHDN, CDR2 FVKESK. There are 13 residues in the CDR3. CDR3 bases: TGTGCCAGCAGCCAAGGATTGGTTGGTCCCCTCCACTTT. This codes for CASSQGLVGPLHF.

Regarding this clonotype: A much larger clone differs by one base, so this may be a read error. The chain has TRBV7-2 and TRBJ2-3, with 13 bases fitting TRBD2. The trim removed 5 bases at V and 7 bases at J, leaving 9 bases unmatched. This CDR3 region has 16 residues. CDR1 is SGHTA and CDR2 is FQGNSA in the germline V gene. This chain's CDR3 is CASSLRTSGGPHTQYF. DNA of the CDR3: TGTGCCAGCAGCCTTAGGACTAGCGGGGGCCCACATACGCAGTATTTT.

The rearrangement joins TRBV7-2 to TRBJ2-1, with D uncertain. Germline CDR1 and CDR2: SGHTA and FQGNSA. This CDR3 comprises 15 residues. V was shortened by 4 bases and J by 7 bases, with 17 bases between the two germline ends. CDR3 loop: CASSSGVGNRNEQFF. The CDR3 DNA reads as TGTGCCAGCAGCTCCGGCGTCGGAAATCGGAATGAGCAGTTCTTC.

The chain links TRBV3-1 to TRBJ1-2; D gene uncertain. Trimming stripped 4 bases from V and 2 bases from J, with 8 bases between. This CDR3 is 13 amino acids long. CDR1 is LGHDT, CDR2 YNNKEL, per germline (reference sequence). DNA for the CDR3: TGTGCCAGCAGCCCCCTCTCCAACTATGGCTACACCTTC. Encoded protein: CASSPLSNYGYTF.

In this sample, this clonotype turned up many times. The rearrangement links TRBV20-1 to TRBJ2-7; TRBD2 agrees at 11 bases. Germline trimming cut 3 bases from V and 6 bases from J; bases unmatched to any gene: 4. Looked up from germline, CDR1 is DFQATT and CDR2 is SNEGSKA (reference sequence). CDR3 length: 13 amino acids. CDR3 sequence: CSASLAGGREQYF. Here the CDR3 DNA reads TGCAGTGCTAGTTTAGCGGGGGGGCGCGAGCAGTACTTC.

This clonotype was observed at least ten times. This rearrangement joins TRBV5-5 to TRBJ2-3; 14 nucleotides align to TRBD2. Germline CDR1 reads SGHKS; CDR2 reads YYEKEE (reference sequence). CDR3 length equals 17 residues. V was clipped by 4 bases and J by 1 base; unmatched bases: 5. The CDR3: CASSLGLAGVRTDTQYF. CDR3 bases: TGTGCCAGCAGCCTGGGACTAGCGGGGGTCCGCACAGATACGCAGTATTTT. The whole variable domain, filled in from reference TRBV5-5 and TRBJ2-3, reads DAGVTQSPTHLIKTRGQQVTLRCSPISGHKSVSWYQQVLGQGPQFIFQYYEKEERGRGNFPDRFSARQFPNYSSELNVNALLLGDSALYLCASSLGLAGVRTDTQYFGPGTRLTVL.

The chain uses TRBV2 and TRBJ1-1; the D is unclear. Germline CDR1 SNHLY, CDR2 FYNNEI. This CDR3 spans 13 amino acids. V lost 5 bases and J 1 base, leaving 8 bases between the germline ends. The CDR3 protein is CASSTDQNTEAFF. DNA for the CDR3: TGTGCCAGCAGTACCGATCAGAACACTGAAGCTTTCTTT.

This clonotype occurred many times. This sequence joins TRBV6-6 and TRBJ1-1; TRBD1 might be the D (5 bases). V lost 6 bases and J 9 bases, leaving 8 bases between the germline ends. This CDR3 is built from 10 residues. CDR1 MNHNY and CDR2 SVGAGI come from the germline V gene (reference sequence). This chain's CDR3 is CASRGDKAFF. As DNA, the CDR3 is TGTGCCAGCAGGGGGGATAAAGCTTTCTTT.

This clonotype has only a few counts. This chain connects TRBV12-3 or TRBV12-4 to TRBJ2-7; the match to TRBD1 covers 10 bases. J lost 4 bases, V lost 6 bases, and 6 bases had no gene match. The CDR3 is 14 residues long. CDR3 in amino acids: CASSNRDRGYEQYF. The CDR3, as DNA: TGTGCCAGCAGCAACCGGGACAGGGGTTACGAGCAGTACTTC.

There are many counts of this clonotype. The J gene is TRBJ2-5, the V gene TRBV29-1; 7 bases match TRBD1. Germline CDR1 is SQVTM and CDR2 is ANQGSEA. The CDR3 spans 12 residues. V lost 5 bases to trimming and J lost 5 bases; unmatched junction nucleotides: 5. The CDR3 sequence: CSVTTGSETQYF. CDR3 coding DNA: TGCAGCGTTACGACAGGGTCCGAGACCCAGTACTTC. Variable domain in full (rest from reference TRBV29-1 and TRBJ2-5): SAVISQKPSRDICQRGTSLTIQCQVDSQVTMMFWYRQQPGQSLTLIATANQGSEATYESGFVIDKFPISRPNLTFSTLTVSNMSPEDSSIYLCSVTTGSETQYFGPGTRLLVL.

This clonotype appeared a few times. This chain links TRBV3-1 with TRBJ2-7, with a possible D match to TRBD1 (5 bases). The CDR3 spans 14 residues. Trimming stripped 2 bases from V and 2 bases from J, with 10 bases between. The germline gives CDR1 LGHDT, CDR2 YNNKEL (reference sequence). Written as DNA, the CDR3 is TGTGCCAGCAGCCAAAGACAGTCAACCTACGAGCAGTACTTC. Its protein product is CASSQRQSTYEQYF.

The chain joins TRBV6-1 to TRBJ2-7; perhaps TRBD1 as D (5 bases). The CDR3 contains 13 residues. Germline lookup yields CDR1 MNHNS and CDR2 SASEGT. V was shortened by 5 bases and J by 6 bases, with 14 bases between the two germline ends. CDR3 nucleotides: TGTGCCAGCAGTCCCAATGGGGCCGCCGAGCAGTACTTC. Its protein product is CASSPNGAAEQYF.

Only a few counts were recorded for this clonotype. The chain couples TRBV20-1 to TRBJ2-7; 9 nucleotides align to TRBD2. With 3 bases clipped from V and 5 bases from J, the junction kept 11 bases outside the gene matches. The germline gives CDR1 DFQATT, CDR2 SNEGSKA (reference sequence). CDR3 length equals 15 residues. CDR3: CSASSGLAYPNEQYF. Here the CDR3 DNA reads TGCAGTGCTAGCTCCGGACTAGCGTACCCTAACGAGCAGTACTTC.

This clonotype appeared a few times. V usage is TRBV18 and J usage is TRBJ1-1, with D unresolved. Per germline, CDR1 KGHSH and CDR2 LQKENI. V was clipped by 3 bases and J by 0 bases, with 5 bases between them. This CDR3 is 13 amino acids long. CDR3 amino acids: CASSPTMNTEAFF. The CDR3 nucleotides read TGTGCCAGCTCACCCACAATGAACACTGAAGCTTTCTTT.

This clonotype came up a few times. The chain joins TRBV2 to TRBJ2-1, with D perhaps matching TRBD1 (5 bases). The CDR3 length is 12 residues. Trimming cost V 6 bases and J 7 bases, with 10 bases left between them. Germline CDR1 and CDR2: SNHLY and FYNNEI. The CDR3 bases are TGTGCCAGCAGCCCAGACAGAAATGAGCAGTTCTTC. The encoded protein is CASSPDRNEQFF. The whole variable domain, filled in from reference TRBV2 and TRBJ2-1, reads EPEVTQTPSHQVTQMGQEVILRCVPISNHLYFYWYRQILGQKVEFLVSFYNNEISEKSEIFDDQFSVERPDGSNFTLKIRSTKLEDSAMYFCASSPDRNEQFFGPGTRLTVL.

This clonotype showed up many times. This chain uses TRBV20-1 with TRBJ1-2; D uncertain. The V end was cut by 5 bases, the J end by 8 bases, with 12 bases between. The germline V gene has CDR1 DFQATT and CDR2 SNEGSKA (reference sequence). This CDR3 has 11 residues. CDR3: CSASGVLGYTF. For the CDR3, the DNA is TGCAGTGCTTCGGGCGTCCTCGGCTACACCTTC.

This clonotype was counted a few times. The chain links TRBV5-6 to TRBJ2-7, with a weak D call TRBD2 (6 bases). Germline V gene data show CDR1 as SGHDT and CDR2 as YYEEEE. This CDR3 region has 15 residues. V shed 2 bases and J shed 3 bases, with 15 bases lying between them. The CDR3 is CASSFGLSGDYEQYF. The CDR3 DNA reads TGTGCCAGCAGCTTTGGTCTCTCGGGGGACTACGAGCAGTACTTC. Full variable domain (missing parts from reference TRBV5-6 and TRBJ2-7): DAGVTQSPTHLIKTRGQQVTLRCSPKSGHDTVSWYQQALGQGPQFIFQYYEEEERQRGNFPDRFSGHQFPNYSSELNVNALLLGDSALYLCASSFGLSGDYEQYFGPGTRLTVT.

The J gene is TRBJ2-7, the V gene TRBV6-1, with 14 bases that match TRBD2. The CDR3 covers 17 residues. Looked up from germline, CDR1 is MNHNS and CDR2 is SASEGT. J lost 6 bases, V lost 6 bases, and 13 bases had no gene match. The CDR3, as DNA: TGTGCCAGCAGCGACGGGTCCGGGACTAGCGGGAGAGGCGAGCAGTACTTC. Encoded protein: CASSDGSGTSGRGEQYF.

This clonotype was detected only a few times. This chain uses TRBV5-1 with TRBJ2-7; D is ambiguous. The CDR3 is 15 amino acids. Germline assignment: CDR1 SGHRS and CDR2 YFSETQ. V was cut by 1 base and J by 0 bases, with 11 bases left in between. CDR3 region: CASSLTAISSYEQYF. In DNA form, the CDR3 reads TGCGCCAGCAGCTTGACAGCTATTAGCTCCTACGAGCAGTACTTC.

This clonotype showed up many times. This chain uses TRBV18 with TRBJ1-1; tentatively, D is TRBD1 (6 bases). This CDR3 is built from 15 residues. In germline, CDR1 is KGHSH, CDR2 LQKENI. Trimming pared 5 bases from V and 1 base from J, leaving 14 bases between. CDR3 coding DNA: TGTGCCAGCTCAGCCCTTGGGACACCGAACACTGAAGCTTTCTTT. Its translation: CASSALGTPNTEAFF.

This clonotype has at least ten counts. CDR3 amino acids: CSVPDPFSYEQYF. Written as DNA, the CDR3 is TGCAGCGTCCCAGACCCCTTCTCCTACGAGCAGTACTTC. The chain employs TRBV29-1 and TRBJ2-7; unclear D gene. The CDR3 is 13 residues long. V was trimmed by 6 bases and J by 0 bases, leaving 12 bases between them. The germline V gene encodes CDR1 SQVTM and CDR2 ANQGSEA.

This clonotype was found a few times. This chain connects TRBV6-5 to TRBJ2-5, with 9 bases that match TRBD1. The CDR3 has 15 amino acids. Germline CDR1 MNHEY, CDR2 SVGAGI. The ends lost 2 bases at V and 2 bases at J; junction bases unmatched: 3. CDR3 sequence: CASSYAGTGQETQYF. Here the CDR3 DNA reads TGTGCCAGCAGTTACGCCGGGACAGGGCAAGAGACCCAGTACTTC.

This clonotype was detected ten times or more. This chain connects TRBV12-3 or TRBV12-4 to TRBJ1-3; 7 bases fit TRBD1. Germline trimming cut 6 bases from V and 1 base from J; bases unmatched to any gene: 3. The CDR3 has 14 amino acids. The CDR3 is CASRPGGSGNTIYF. CDR3 nucleotides: TGTGCCAGCAGACCAGGGGGATCTGGAAACACCATATATTTT.

This clonotype was seen at least ten times. The gene calls are TRBV29-1 and TRBJ1-2; D perhaps matches TRBD1 (5 bases). V was pared by 7 bases and J by 0 bases, with 12 bases between. Germline V gene sequence: CDR1 SQVTM, CDR2 ANQGSEA. The length of the CDR3 is 13 residues. CDR3 region: CSADGGSNYGYTF. Written as DNA, the CDR3 is TGCAGCGCCGACGGGGGGTCTAACTATGGCTACACCTTC.

This clonotype was observed a few times. The J gene is TRBJ2-7, the V gene TRBV4-2; D gene uncertain. CDR1 is LGHNA, CDR2 YNFKEQ, per germline. The CDR3 contains 13 residues. Trimming shortened V by 0 bases and J by 3 bases, and 6 bases separated the two germline ends. The CDR3 nucleotides are TGTGCCAGCAGCCAAGATCAAAGCTACGAGCAGTACTTC. Amino acids: CASSQDQSYEQYF.